Each of the 27 T cell receptor beta chains below was sequenced from the same sample in a study of cytomegalovirus exposure and HLA in healthy donors. The PCR was carried out with 60 Vbeta primers and 13 Jbeta primers. Clones were sequenced by immunoSEQ multiplex PCR, and TCRdb holds only the in-frame ones, with some missing. The sample records around 170,000 clones, about 80% being singletons. Source material: PBMCs. The receptors shown here come from a man in his 60s in good health and CMV-seronegative.

CDR3 protein: CASSLDPGNTGELFF. Written as DNA, the CDR3 is TGTGCCAGCAGCTTAGACCCAGGGAACACCGGGGAGCTGTTTTTT. The chain couples TRBV7-2 to TRBJ2-2; D unclear. This CDR3 is 15 amino acids long. Trimming removed 1 base at V and 1 base at J, with 7 bases between. CDR1 is SGHTA and CDR2 is FQGNSA in the germline V gene.

CDR3 nucleotide sequence: TGTGCCACCTCCCGGGACACTCAAGAGACCCAGTACTTC. Protein: CATSRDTQETQYF. The chain employs TRBV7-9 and TRBJ2-5; D possibly corresponds to TRBD1 (6 bases). Germline-derived CDR1 and CDR2 are SEHNR and FQNEAQ (reference sequence). Trimming stripped 10 bases from V and 2 bases from J, with 14 bases between. The CDR3 spans 13 residues.

The chain combines TRBV7-9 with TRBJ1-3; 7 nucleotides align to TRBD1. V shed 0 bases, J shed 0 bases, and the junction held 5 bases outside the gene matches. This CDR3 has 17 residues. CDR1 is SEHNR and CDR2 is FQNEAQ in the germline V gene (reference sequence). The CDR3 reads CASSLASGTDSGNTIYF. The CDR3 DNA reads as TGTGCCAGCAGCTTAGCTTCCGGGACAGACTCTGGAAACACCATATATTTT.

This clone has a handful of counts. This chain connects TRBV5-6 to TRBJ2-1; D perhaps matches TRBD1 (6 bases). V was trimmed by 3 bases and J by 5 bases, leaving 12 bases between them. The CDR3 runs to 14 residues. The germline V gene has CDR1 SGHDT and CDR2 YYEEEE. As DNA, the CDR3 is TGTGCCAGCAGCTATGTGACAGGAGACAATGAGCAGTTCTTC. Protein product: CASSYVTGDNEQFF.

This clone has just a few counts. This chain uses TRBV7-9 with TRBJ1-2, with TRBD1 as a possible D gene (5 bases). From germline, CDR1 is SEHNR and CDR2 FQNEAQ (reference sequence). The CDR3 totals 14 residues. V was cut by 4 bases and J by 4 bases, with 13 bases left in between. In nucleotides, the CDR3 is TGTGCCAGCAGCTCGTGGCAGGGCACCTATGGCTACACCTTC. Encoded protein: CASSSWQGTYGYTF.

The chain uses TRBV5-1 and TRBJ2-7; 8 bases are shared with TRBD1. Germline CDR1 reads SGHRS; CDR2 reads YFSETQ. Trimming cost V 0 bases and J 2 bases; bases outside gene matches: 7. CDR3 length equals 16 residues. DNA of the CDR3: TGCGCCAGCAGCTTGGCGTGGGACAGGATACCCTACGAGCAGTACTTC. It translates to CASSLAWDRIPYEQYF.

This chain links TRBV5-6 with TRBJ2-3; 8 nucleotides align to TRBD1. CDR1 is SGHDT, CDR2 YYEEEE, per germline. V shed 2 bases, J shed 5 bases, and the junction held 13 bases outside the gene matches. This CDR3 has 17 residues. The CDR3 coding sequence is TGTGCCAGCAGCTTCCCGGCGCCGGGACAGGCCGTAGATACGCAGTATTTT. Translation: CASSFPAPGQAVDTQYF.

The chain joins TRBV5-1 to TRBJ2-2, with D hard to call. Germline V gene sequence: CDR1 SGHRS, CDR2 YFSETQ. Trimming left V 5 bases short and J 1 base short, with 9 bases between. The length of the CDR3 is 14 residues. The CDR3 DNA follows: TGCGCCAGCAGGGAGAGCGTGAACACCGGGGAGCTGTTTTTT. Amino acid sequence: CASRESVNTGELFF.

The V and J genes are TRBV7-9 and TRBJ2-7; 9 bases match TRBD1. The CDR3 totals 14 residues. V was clipped by 5 bases and J by 1 base; unmatched bases: 3. Germline CDR1 and CDR2: SEHNR and FQNEAQ (reference sequence). CDR3 bases: TGTGCCAGCAGCACAGGGGGCGAATCCTACGAGCAGTACTTC. It specifies CASSTGGESYEQYF.

This chain links TRBV2 with TRBJ1-5; no definite D call. V was shortened by 6 bases and J by 0 bases, with 3 bases between the two germline ends. Per germline, CDR1 SNHLY and CDR2 FYNNEI. CDR3 length: 12 amino acids. The DNA for the CDR3 is TGTGCCAGCAGACATAGCAATCAGCCCCAGCATTTT. Translation gives CASRHSNQPQHF.

This chain links TRBV19 with TRBJ1-5; D gene uncertain. Germline values: CDR1 LNHDA, CDR2 SQIVND (reference sequence). The CDR3 extends over 14 amino acids. Trimming shortened V by 1 base and J by 4 bases, and 8 bases separated the two germline ends. Written as DNA, the CDR3 is TGTGCCAGTAGTATAGGGGCCGGTAATCAGCCCCAGCATTTT. Protein product: CASSIGAGNQPQHF.

This chain uses TRBV5-1 with TRBJ1-5; 9 bases match TRBD1. The junction had 3 bases not matched to a gene; V was cut back by 4 bases and J by 7 bases. Per germline, CDR1 SGHRS and CDR2 YFSETQ. This CDR3 contains 13 residues. DNA of the CDR3: TGCGCCAGCAGCCGGGACAGGGAGCAGCCCCAGCATTTT. It encodes CASSRDREQPQHF.

V and J are TRBV30 and TRBJ2-2; D is unclear. Germline V gene data show CDR1 as GTSNPN and CDR2 as SVGIG (reference sequence). Trimming removed 3 bases from V and 0 bases from J, with 8 bases in between. This CDR3 contains 14 residues. This chain's CDR3 is CAWRVRANTGELFF. The CDR3 DNA reads TGTGCCTGGAGGGTCCGGGCGAACACCGGGGAGCTGTTTTTT.

This chain uses TRBV10-3 with TRBJ2-7, with 10 bases lining up with TRBD1. The V gene's germline CDR1 is ENHRY and CDR2 SYGVKD. Losses at the gene ends were 2 bases for V and 3 bases for J; bases not matched to a gene: 4. The CDR3 has 15 amino acids. In nucleotides, the CDR3 is TGTGCCATCAGTGAGCCGGACAGGGGGGGCTACGAGCAGTACTTC. This gives the protein CAISEPDRGGYEQYF.

The V call is TRBV28, the J call TRBJ1-2; D uncertain. V shed 3 bases and J shed 4 bases, with 12 bases lying between them. The CDR3 totals 14 residues. CDR1 is MDHEN, CDR2 SYDVKM, per germline. CDR3 sequence: CASSLSLFVYGYTF. The CDR3 region has the DNA TGTGCCAGCAGTTTGTCGTTATTCGTCTATGGCTACACCTTC.

The V gene is TRBV21-1, the J gene TRBJ2-3; the table gives TRBD2 as D, unverified against the DNA. TRBV21-1 has pseudogene status. The CDR3 is 19 amino acids. CDR3 in amino acids: CASSRTSGRGVSRPDTQYF. The CDR3 DNA reads TGTGCCAGCAGCAGGACTAGCGGGAGGGGAGTCTCTAGGCCAGATACGCAGTATTTT.

This clone turned up a few times. Other DNA sequences from this sample encode an identical CDR3 as well. The V call is TRBV9, the J call TRBJ2-3; D ambiguous. This CDR3 has 13 amino acids. The germline V gene encodes CDR1 SGDLS and CDR2 YYNGEE. The germline V and J ends were trimmed by 0 bases and 4 bases, with 6 bases remaining between them. In nucleotides, the CDR3 is TGTGCCAGCAGCGTAGGACTCTCAGATACGCAGTATTTT. Translated: CASSVGLSDTQYF.

This chain links TRBV5-5 with TRBJ2-3; the D gene is possibly TRBD2 (5 bases). The V end was cut by 0 bases, the J end by 0 bases, with 5 bases between. CDR1 and CDR2 (germline): SGHKS, YYEKEE (reference sequence). The CDR3 sequence is 14 residues long. In DNA, the CDR3 is TGTGCCAGCAGCTTGGGGACTAGCACAGATACGCAGTATTTT. Its translation: CASSLGTSTDTQYF.

The chain links TRBV6-1 to TRBJ2-3, with D hard to call. The CDR3 is 14 amino acids. Germline CDR1 reads MNHNS; CDR2 reads SASEGT. V was shortened by 0 bases and J by 5 bases, with 9 bases between the two germline ends. The CDR3 region is CASSEAAARDTQYF. In DNA form, the CDR3 reads TGTGCCAGCAGTGAAGCAGCTGCGAGAGATACGCAGTATTTT.

The chain links TRBV2 to TRBJ2-7, with D uncertain. The CDR3 extends over 12 amino acids. The V end was cut by 6 bases, the J end by 5 bases, with 11 bases between. Germline V gives CDR1 SNHLY, CDR2 FYNNEI. Here the CDR3 DNA reads TGTGCCAGCAGGGGCAGTCAGCACGAGCAGTACTTC. Its protein is CASRGSQHEQYF.

This clone was detected a few times. This sequence joins TRBV7-9 and TRBJ2-5, with 8 bases identical to TRBD1. Per the germline V gene, CDR1 is SEHNR and CDR2 is FQNEAQ (reference sequence). This CDR3 is 15 amino acids long. Trimming took 5 bases from V and 5 from J; bases not matched to a gene: 10. The CDR3 is CASSHTQQGGETQYF. The DNA of the CDR3 is TGTGCCAGCAGCCATACACAACAGGGGGGTGAGACCCAGTACTTC.

This clone was seen a few times. The chain carries TRBV4-2 and TRBJ1-1; D is uncertain. The CDR3 loop spans 13 amino acids. Per germline, CDR1 LGHNA and CDR2 YNFKEQ. The ends were cut back, 0 bases at V and 5 bases at J, with 7 bases in the middle. The CDR3 region has the DNA TGTGCCAGCAGCCAAGAAGGAGTAACTGAAGCTTTCTTT. It is translated as CASSQEGVTEAFF.

The chain is built from TRBV19 and TRBJ2-2; D not certain. Trimming stripped 8 bases from V and 0 bases from J, with 10 bases between. The CDR3 contains 14 residues. Germline-derived CDR1 and CDR2 are LNHDA and SQIVND (reference sequence). CDR3 nucleotides: TGTGCCAGTGCCACAGATTCGAACACCGGGGAGCTGTTTTTT. Translated, it gives CASATDSNTGELFF.

CDR3 DNA: TGTGCCAGCAGCTTAGTGAGAGGGAAGGTCACTGAAGCTTTCTTT. Its protein is CASSLVRGKVTEAFF. The rearrangement links TRBV7-6 to TRBJ1-1; D unresolved. Trimming took 1 base from V and 4 from J, leaving 13 bases between them. Per the germline V gene, CDR1 is SGHVS and CDR2 is FNYEAQ. This CDR3 is 15 amino acids long.

J is TRBJ1-2 and V is TRBV6-1; 7 bases line up with TRBD1. Losses at the gene ends were 3 bases for V and 5 bases for J; bases not matched to a gene: 6. Germline V gene lookup returns CDR1 MNHNS and CDR2 SASEGT. The CDR3 is made up of 14 amino acids. The chain's CDR3 is CASSEYRGSYGYTF. The CDR3 nucleotides read TGTGCCAGCAGTGAGTACAGGGGTTCTTATGGCTACACCTTC.

This chain uses TRBV6-1 with TRBJ2-7; D is unclear. This CDR3 contains 14 residues. Trimming removed 3 bases from V and 3 bases from J, with 12 bases in between. Germline-derived CDR1 and CDR2 are MNHNS and SASEGT. CDR3 DNA sequence: TGTGCCAGCAGTGAGCCAGGCTACGTCTACGAGCAGTACTTC. Translating gives CASSEPGYVYEQYF.

The gene calls are TRBV5-4 and TRBJ2-7, with 12 bases matching TRBD2. In germline, CDR1 is SGHNT, CDR2 YYREEE (reference sequence). The CDR3 consists of 15 residues. V lost 3 bases to trimming and J lost 0 bases; unmatched junction nucleotides: 1. As DNA, the CDR3 is TGTGCCAGCAGCTCTAGCGGGGGGGCCTCCTACGAGCAGTACTTC. The encoded protein is CASSSSGGASYEQYF.